This TCR beta chain was retrieved from a study of OX40 agonist ivuxolimab in advanced cancers. Study at large: Patients were dosed intravenously with ivuxolimab at 0.01 to 10 mg/kg every 2 weeks.

Trimming took 4 bases from V and 4 from J, leaving 13 bases between them. Germline V gene sequence: CDR1 SGHTA, CDR2 FQGNSA. The CDR3 length is 14 residues. Using immunoSEQ multiplex PCR, the repertoire was profiled, and TCRdb retains in-frame clones only, with some absent. The sample includes tens of thousands of clones, around nine tenths of them seen just once. The chain carries TRBV7-2 and TRBJ1-1; tentative D call: TRBD1 (6 bases). The sample consisted of CD4+ or CD8+ T cells sorted from blood, taken in a trial of the OX40 agonist ivuxolimab. The source is an adult with an advanced solid tumor such as melanoma, head and neck, liver or kidney cancer. The CDR3 DNA reads TGTGCCAGCAGCTCGCAGGGGAGTGGCACTGAAGCTTTCTTT. Encoded protein: CASSSQGSGTEAFF.